Listed below are T cell receptor beta chains from one sample, sequenced in a study of cytomegalovirus exposure and HLA in healthy donors. TCRdb's copy holds only in-frame clones and misses some; the assay was immunoSEQ multiplex PCR. The data show some 110,000 clones, over 60% seen once. The sample taken for sequencing was PBMCs. Receptors were obtained from a woman under 30 in good health and CMV-seropositive. CDR3s include the opening cysteine and the closing phenylalanine or tryptophan. A D gene is named only where the DNA matches it firmly. Size is omitted from some rows. Given values are once, few, many or a class for expanded clones.

j_gene,abundance,v_gene,d_gene,CDR3nt,CDR3aa
TRBJ1-2,-,TRBV4-1,-,TGCGCCAGCAGCCATCATGGGCGAGGGGACATCTATGGCTACACCTTC,CASSHHGRGDIYGYTF
TRBJ1-5,-,TRBV19,TRBD1,TGTGCCAGCAGTATTCAGGGGGGCAGGCAGCCCCAGCATTTT,CASSIQGGRQPQHF
TRBJ2-7,-,TRBV5-1,TRBD2,TGCGCCAGCAGCGGCTCGTCTAGCGGGAGCTACGAGCAGTACTTC,CASSGSSSGSYEQYF
TRBJ1-5,once,TRBV6-1,-,TGTGCCAGCAACATACAGGGTCCGCCCCAGCATTTT,CASNIQGPPQHF
TRBJ1-1,-,TRBV6-5,TRBD1,TGTGCCAGCAGCGATCCGGGACAGGGTGTCACTGAAGCTTTCTTT,CASSDPGQGVTEAFF
TRBJ2-7,-,TRBV2,TRBD1,TGTGCCAGCAGTCCCGGTTGGACAGGGAGGGAGCAGTACTTC,CASSPGWTGREQYF
TRBJ2-1,-,TRBV9,TRBD2,TGTGCCAGCAGCGTCGTCACTAGCGGGAGGGCCGGAAATGAGCAGTTCTTC,CASSVVTSGRAGNEQFF
TRBJ2-5,-,TRBV9,TRBD1,TGTGCCAGCAGCGGGACAGGGGTAGAGACCCAGTACTTC,CASSGTGVETQYF
TRBJ2-5,-,TRBV19,-,TGTGCCAGTAGTCCCCGGACGGCAGGGGAGGGAGAGACCCAGTACTTC,CASSPRTAGEGETQYF
TRBJ2-3,-,TRBV9,TRBD2,TGTGCCAGCAGCGTAGTGAGCGGGGCCCGCACAGATACGCAGTATTTT,CASSVVSGARTDTQYF
TRBJ1-5,-,TRBV19,TRBD1,TGTGCCAGTAACCTCCCTCGACAGGGAGTGCAGACCCAGCATTTT,CASNLPRQGVQTQHF
TRBJ2-3,-,TRBV27,TRBD2,TGTGCCAGCAGTCGTGGCCTACGACTAGCGGGGCGCACAGATACGCAGTATTTT,CASSRGLRLAGRTDTQYF
TRBJ2-5,once,TRBV5-6,-,TGTGCCAGCAGCCTAGACAGGCAAGAGACCCAGTACTTC,CASSLDRQETQYF
TRBJ1-5,once,TRBV7-6,TRBD1,TGTGCCAGCAGCCCCCGCCGGGACAGAGACGAGCAGCCCCAGCATTTT,CASSPRRDRDEQPQHF
TRBJ2-3,-,TRBV11-1,-,TGTGCCAGCAGCTTAGAGGAGGGAGGTACAGATACGCAGTATTTT,CASSLEEGGTDTQYF
TRBJ2-5,-,TRBV2,-,TGTGCCAGCAGTGAAACTGGCGGCGGACAAGAGACCCAGTACTTC,CASSETGGGQETQYF
TRBJ2-1,-,TRBV19,-,TGTGCCAGTAGTGATCCCTACGTCAATGAGCAGTTCTTC,CASSDPYVNEQFF
TRBJ2-1,-,TRBV10-3,TRBD2,TGTGCCATCAGAGGACTAGCGGGAGAATACAATGAGCAGTTCTTC,CAIRGLAGEYNEQFF
TRBJ2-1,-,TRBV7-9,TRBD2,TGTGCCAGCAGCTTCTCCCGGACTAGCGGGAGGGCCGAGCAGTTCTTC,CASSFSRTSGRAEQFF
TRBJ1-2,-,TRBV11-3,-,TGTGCCAGCAGCCCGGGTGGGCAGGGCCATGGCTACACCTTC,CASSPGGQGHGYTF
TRBJ2-1,-,TRBV9,-,TGTGCCAGCAGCGAGAGCAATGAGCAGTTCTTC,CASSESNEQFF
TRBJ2-1,-,TRBV6-5,TRBD1,TGTGCCAGCAGAGGACAGGGCTCCTACAATGAGCAGTTCTTC,CASRGQGSYNEQFF
TRBJ1-1,-,TRBV6-1,-,TGTGCCAGCAGTGAGTCGTTCGAGGGCGAAGCTTTCTTT,CASSESFEGEAFF
TRBJ2-4,medium-sized,TRBV10-1,TRBD1,TGCGCCAGCTCCCGGGACAGGGAAAACATTCAGTACTTC,CASSRDRENIQYF
TRBJ2-7,-,TRBV2,TRBD1,TGTGCCATTGGACAGGGGGGCTACGAGCAGTACTTC,CAIGQGGYEQYF
TRBJ2-3,-,TRBV6-5,TRBD2,TGTGCCAGCAGTCTTGGGACTAGCGCCGATACGCAGTATTTT,CASSLGTSADTQYF
TRBJ2-5,few,TRBV10-3,-,TGTGCCATCAGTGCCGGACTCATTGGGACCCAGTACTTC,CAISAGLIGTQYF
TRBJ2-2,-,TRBV5-4,TRBD1,TGTGCCAGCAGCTGGACAGGGGCCGGGGAGCTGTTTTTT,CASSWTGAGELFF
TRBJ1-1,-,TRBV14,-,TGTGCCAGCACCCCCTCCCCGACAGGAGAAGCTTTCTTT,CASTPSPTGEAFF
TRBJ2-7,-,TRBV19,TRBD2,TGTGCCAGTACCATCTCTAGGGAGGGGTCCTACGAGCAGTACTTC,CASTISREGSYEQYF
TRBJ1-5,-,TRBV18,-,TGTGCCAGCTCCCCCGGAGGGCCGCAGGGGCCCCAGCATTTT,CASSPGGPQGPQHF
TRBJ2-3,-,TRBV28,-,TGTGCCAGCAGTGACCATTTCGGGGATACGCAGTATTTT,CASSDHFGDTQYF
TRBJ2-1,once,TRBV6-1,-,TGTGCCAGCTCGGGGGACTCACTTAACAATGAGCAGTTCTTC,CASSGDSLNNEQFF
TRBJ1-4,-,TRBV27,-,TGTGCCAGCAGTTTATCGATGGGGGCTGCTAATGAAAAACTGTTTTTT,CASSLSMGAANEKLFF
TRBJ1-1,-,TRBV6-1,-,TGTGCCAGCAGACACCTAAGGGGGACTGAAGCTTTCTTT,CASRHLRGTEAFF
TRBJ1-2,-,TRBV6-6,-,TGTGCCAGCAGTTACAAGACGGGGGGCCCTTATGGCTACACCTTC,CASSYKTGGPYGYTF
TRBJ1-1,-,TRBV7-3,-,TGTGCCAGCAGCCCCAGGGGCCCGAACACTGAAGCTTTCTTT,CASSPRGPNTEAFF
TRBJ2-2,-,TRBV19,-,TGTGCCAGTAGCACTAGTAACACCGGGGAGCTGTTTTTT,CASSTSNTGELFF
TRBJ1-5,-,TRBV6-5,-,TGTGCCAGCAGTTCGAAGACAGACAATCAGCCCCAGCATTTT,CASSSKTDNQPQHF
TRBJ1-1,few,TRBV5-6,-,TGTGCCAGCAGCTTGACGGGGAACACTGAAGCTTTCTTT,CASSLTGNTEAFF